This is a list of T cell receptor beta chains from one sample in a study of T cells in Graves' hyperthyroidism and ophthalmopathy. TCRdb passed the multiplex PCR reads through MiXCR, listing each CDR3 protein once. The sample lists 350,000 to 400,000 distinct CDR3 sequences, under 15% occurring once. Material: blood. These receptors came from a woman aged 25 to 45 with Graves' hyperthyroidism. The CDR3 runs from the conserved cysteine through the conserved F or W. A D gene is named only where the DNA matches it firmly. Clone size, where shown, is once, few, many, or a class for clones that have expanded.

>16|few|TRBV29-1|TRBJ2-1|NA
CSVEGYRPSSYNEQFF
TGCAGCGTTGAAGGGTACAGGCCGAGCTCCTACAATGAGCAGTTCTTC
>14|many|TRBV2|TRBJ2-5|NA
CASSVERAWETQYF
TGTGCCAGCAGTGTTGAAAGGGCCTGGGAGACCCAGTACTTC
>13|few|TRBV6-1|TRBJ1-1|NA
CASRKTLNTEAFF
TGTGCCAGCAGGAAAACATTGAACACTGAAGCTTTCTTT
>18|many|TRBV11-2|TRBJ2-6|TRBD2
CASSSLAGGELGANVLTF
TGTGCCAGCAGCTCCTTAGCGGGAGGGGAACTTGGGGCCAACGTCCTGACTTTC
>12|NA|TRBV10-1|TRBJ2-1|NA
CASSDDFYEQFF
TGCGCCAGCAGTGATGACTTCTATGAGCAGTTCTTC
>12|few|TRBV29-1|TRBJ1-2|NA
CSVPTGNYGYTF
TGCAGCGTCCCGACAGGAAACTATGGCTACACCTTC
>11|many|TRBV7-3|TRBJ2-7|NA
CASSAEYEQYF
TGTGCCAGCAGCGCCGAATACGAGCAGTACTTC
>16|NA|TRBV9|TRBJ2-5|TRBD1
CASSVRDRVGSETQYF
TGTGCCAGCAGCGTACGGGACAGGGTTGGATCGGAGACCCAGTACTTC
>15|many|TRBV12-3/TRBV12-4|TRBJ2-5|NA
CASTTTPTGRETQYF
TGTGCCAGCACCACCACCCCGACAGGGAGGGAGACCCAGTACTTC
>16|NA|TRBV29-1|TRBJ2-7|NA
CSVSKTADKLSYEQYF
TGCAGCGTTTCTAAGACCGCAGATAAACTTTCCTACGAGCAGTACTTC
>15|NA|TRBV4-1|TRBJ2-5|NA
CASSQVRREVENQYF
TGCGCCAGCAGCCAAGTACGCAGGGAGGTGGAGAACCAGTACTTC
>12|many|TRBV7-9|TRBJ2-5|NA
CASSRNKETQYF
TGTGCCAGCAGCAGGAATAAGGAGACCCAGTACTTC
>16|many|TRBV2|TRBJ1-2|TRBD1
CASSEPRTGVDYGYTF
TGTGCCAGCAGTGAACCGAGGACAGGGGTTGACTATGGCTACACCTTC
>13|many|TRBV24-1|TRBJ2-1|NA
CATSDELHNEQFF
TGTGCCACCAGTGACGAACTACACAATGAGCAGTTCTTC
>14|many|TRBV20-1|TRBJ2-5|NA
CSARWNTPQETQYF
TGCAGTGCTAGATGGAACACCCCCCAAGAGACCCAGTACTTC
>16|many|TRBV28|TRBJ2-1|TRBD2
CASSSAEWLAGRLQFF
TGTGCCAGCAGTTCCGCCGAGTGGCTAGCGGGAAGACTGCAGTTCTTC
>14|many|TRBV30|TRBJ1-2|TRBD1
CAWSSIGGPYGYTF
TGTGCCTGGAGTTCAATAGGGGGCCCGTATGGCTACACCTTC
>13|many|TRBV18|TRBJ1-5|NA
CASSPDQNQPQHF
TGTGCCAGCTCACCGGACCAAAATCAGCCCCAGCATTTT
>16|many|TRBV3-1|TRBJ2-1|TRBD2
CASSPSLLAGGPEQFF
TGTGCCAGCAGCCCATCACTACTAGCGGGAGGGCCTGAGCAGTTCTTC
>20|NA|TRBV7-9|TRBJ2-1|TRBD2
CASSRTALAGRSRTYNEQFF
TGTGCCAGCAGCCGTACTGCGCTAGCGGGAAGATCTCGAACCTACAATGAGCAGTTCTTC
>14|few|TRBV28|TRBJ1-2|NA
CASSSGPRGNGYTF
TGTGCCAGCAGTTCGGGTCCGCGGGGAAATGGCTACACCTTC
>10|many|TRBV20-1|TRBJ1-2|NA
CSARGYGYTF
TGCAGTGCTAGGGGTTATGGCTACACCTTC
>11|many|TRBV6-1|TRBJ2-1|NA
CASSERDEQFF
TGTGCCAGCAGTGAGAGGGATGAGCAGTTCTTC
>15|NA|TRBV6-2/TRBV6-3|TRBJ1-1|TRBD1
CASSLSRQGIGEAFF
TGTGCCAGCAGTCTATCACGACAGGGGATTGGTGAAGCTTTCTTT
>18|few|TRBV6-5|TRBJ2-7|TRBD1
CASSYPRMSGQGIYEQYF
TGTGCCAGCAGTTACCCGAGGATGTCGGGACAGGGAATCTACGAGCAGTACTTC
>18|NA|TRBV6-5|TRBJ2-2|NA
CASSYGHTGGDHTGELFF
TGTGCCAGCAGTTACGGCCATACGGGCGGGGACCACACCGGGGAGCTGTTTTTT
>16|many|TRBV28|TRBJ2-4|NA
CASSLCLPLAKNIQYF
TGTGCCAGCAGTTTATGCTTACCGCTAGCCAAAAACATTCAGTACTTC
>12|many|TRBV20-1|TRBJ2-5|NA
CSATVREETQYF
TGCAGTGCTACGGTTAGAGAAGAGACCCAGTACTTC
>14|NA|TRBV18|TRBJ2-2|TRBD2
CASSSRTSTGELFF
TGTGCCAGCTCATCTCGGACTAGCACCGGGGAGCTGTTTTTT
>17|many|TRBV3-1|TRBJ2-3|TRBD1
CASSQVRGQGASDTQYF
TGTGCCAGCAGCCAAGTACGCGGACAGGGGGCCTCAGATACGCAGTATTTT
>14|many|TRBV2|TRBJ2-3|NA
CATPRRESTDTQYF
TGTGCCACCCCCCGGAGGGAAAGCACAGATACGCAGTATTTT
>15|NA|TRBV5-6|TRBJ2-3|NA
CASSSLGGPPDTQYF
TGTGCCAGCAGCTCCCTGGGGGGCCCGCCAGATACGCAGTATTTT
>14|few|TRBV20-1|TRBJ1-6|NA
CSARFLTDKPPLHF
TGCAGTGCTAGGTTTCTCACTGATAAACCACCCCTCCACTTT
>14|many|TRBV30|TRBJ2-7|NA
CAWSVGSGSYEQYF
TGTGCCTGGAGTGTAGGTAGCGGCTCCTACGAGCAGTACTTC
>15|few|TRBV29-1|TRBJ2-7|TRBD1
CSVEVAGGLGYEQYF
TGCAGCGTTGAAGTGGCAGGGGGCCTGGGTTACGAGCAGTACTTC
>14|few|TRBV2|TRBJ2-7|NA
CASRSTKALYEQYF
TGTGCCAGCAGAAGCACGAAGGCCCTCTACGAGCAGTACTTC
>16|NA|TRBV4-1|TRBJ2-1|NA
CASSQDTFPWMDEQFF
TGCGCCAGCAGCCAAGATACTTTCCCTTGGATGGATGAGCAGTTCTTC
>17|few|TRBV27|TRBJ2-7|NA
CASSLPNREPTSYEQYF
TGTGCCAGCAGTTTACCGAACAGGGAGCCTACCTCCTACGAGCAGTACTTC
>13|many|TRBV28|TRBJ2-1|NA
CASSSPMDNEQFF
TGTGCCAGCAGTTCCCCCATGGACAATGAGCAGTTCTTC
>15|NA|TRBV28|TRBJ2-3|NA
CASSLYQGLTDTQYF
TGTGCCAGCAGTTTATATCAGGGGTTGACAGATACGCAGTATTTT
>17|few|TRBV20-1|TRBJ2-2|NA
CSARDPGRLANTGELFF
TGCAGTGCTAGAGACCCGGGCAGGTTGGCGAACACCGGGGAGCTGTTTTTT
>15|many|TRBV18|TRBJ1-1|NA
CASSQMVTANTEAFF
TGTGCCAGCTCTCAGATGGTGACAGCGAACACTGAAGCTTTCTTT
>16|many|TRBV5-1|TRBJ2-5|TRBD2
CASSGEASGRGKTQYF
TGCGCCAGCAGCGGGGAGGCTAGCGGGAGAGGAAAGACCCAGTACTTC
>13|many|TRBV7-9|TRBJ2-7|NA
CASLPGSSYEQYF
TGTGCCAGCTTGCCCGGGAGTTCCTACGAGCAGTACTTC
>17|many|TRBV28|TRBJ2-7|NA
CASSFPSPGTKTYEQYF
TGTGCCAGCAGTTTTCCCTCCCCCGGGACGAAAACCTACGAGCAGTACTTC
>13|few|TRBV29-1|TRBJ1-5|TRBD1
CSVGTGVDQPQHF
TGCAGCGTTGGGACAGGGGTCGATCAGCCCCAGCATTTT
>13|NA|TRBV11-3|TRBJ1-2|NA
CASSLSQGNGYTF
TGTGCCAGCAGCTTATCCCAGGGGAATGGCTACACCTTC
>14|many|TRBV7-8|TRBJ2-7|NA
CASKSEGQTYEQYF
TGTGCCAGTAAGTCTGAGGGCCAAACCTACGAGCAGTACTTC